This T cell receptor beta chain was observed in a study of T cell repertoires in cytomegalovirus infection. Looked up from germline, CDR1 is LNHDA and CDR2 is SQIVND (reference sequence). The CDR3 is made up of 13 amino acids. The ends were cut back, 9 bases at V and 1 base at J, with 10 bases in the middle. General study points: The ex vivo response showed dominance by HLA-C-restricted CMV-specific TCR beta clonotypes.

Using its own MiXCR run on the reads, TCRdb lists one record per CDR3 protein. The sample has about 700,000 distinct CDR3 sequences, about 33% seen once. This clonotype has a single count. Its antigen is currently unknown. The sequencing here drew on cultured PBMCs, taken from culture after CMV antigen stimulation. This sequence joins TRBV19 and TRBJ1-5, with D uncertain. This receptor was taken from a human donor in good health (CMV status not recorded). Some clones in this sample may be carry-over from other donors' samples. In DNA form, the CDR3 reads TGTGCCAGCGGAGACACCAGCAATCAGCCCCAGCATTTT. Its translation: CASGDTSNQPQHF.